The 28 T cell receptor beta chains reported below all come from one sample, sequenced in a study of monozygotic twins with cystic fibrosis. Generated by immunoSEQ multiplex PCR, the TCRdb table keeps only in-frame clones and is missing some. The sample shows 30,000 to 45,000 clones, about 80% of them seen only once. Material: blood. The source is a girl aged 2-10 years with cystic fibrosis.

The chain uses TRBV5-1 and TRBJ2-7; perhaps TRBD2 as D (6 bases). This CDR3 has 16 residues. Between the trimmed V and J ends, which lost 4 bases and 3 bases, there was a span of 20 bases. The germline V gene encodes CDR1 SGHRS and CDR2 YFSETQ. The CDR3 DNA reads TGCGCCAGCAGCGGGAGGACTATCTTGGATAGCTACGAGCAGTACTTC. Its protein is CASSGRTILDSYEQYF.

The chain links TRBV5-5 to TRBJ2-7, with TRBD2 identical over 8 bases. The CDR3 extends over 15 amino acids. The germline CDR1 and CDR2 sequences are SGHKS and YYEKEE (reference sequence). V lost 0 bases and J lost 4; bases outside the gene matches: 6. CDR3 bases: TGTGCCAGCAGCTTGGCGGGGGGGTTCTTTTACGAGCAGTACTTC. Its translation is CASSLAGGFFYEQYF.

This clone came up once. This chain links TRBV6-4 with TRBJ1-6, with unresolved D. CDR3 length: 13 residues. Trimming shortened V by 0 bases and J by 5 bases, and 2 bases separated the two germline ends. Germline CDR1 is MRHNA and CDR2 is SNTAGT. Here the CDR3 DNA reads TGTGCCAGCAGTGACTCGAATAATTCACCCCTCCACTTT. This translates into CASSDSNNSPLHF.

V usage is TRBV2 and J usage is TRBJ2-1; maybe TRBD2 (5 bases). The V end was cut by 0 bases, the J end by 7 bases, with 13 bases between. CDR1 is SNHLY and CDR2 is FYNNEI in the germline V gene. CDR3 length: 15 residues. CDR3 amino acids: CASSEAPPTRNEQFF. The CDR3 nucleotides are TGTGCCAGCAGTGAAGCGCCGCCCACTAGGAATGAGCAGTTCTTC.

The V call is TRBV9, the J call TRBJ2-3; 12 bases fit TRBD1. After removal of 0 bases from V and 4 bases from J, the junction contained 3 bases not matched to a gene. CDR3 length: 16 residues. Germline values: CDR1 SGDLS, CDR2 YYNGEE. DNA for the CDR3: TGTGCCAGCAGCGTAGTGGGACAGGGGGCATCAGATACGCAGTATTTT. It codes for CASSVVGQGASDTQYF.

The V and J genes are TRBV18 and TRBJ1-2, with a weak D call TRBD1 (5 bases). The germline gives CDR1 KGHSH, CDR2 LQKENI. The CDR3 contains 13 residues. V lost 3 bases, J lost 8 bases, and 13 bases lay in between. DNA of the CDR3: TGTGCCAGCTCACCTTCCAGGGAGGGAGGCTACACCTTC. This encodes CASSPSREGGYTF.

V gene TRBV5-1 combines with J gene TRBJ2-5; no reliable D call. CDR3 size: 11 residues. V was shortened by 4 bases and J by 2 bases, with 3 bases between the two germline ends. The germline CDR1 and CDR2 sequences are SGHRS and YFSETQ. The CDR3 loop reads CASSKQETQYF. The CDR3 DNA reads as TGCGCCAGCAGCAAACAAGAGACCCAGTACTTC.

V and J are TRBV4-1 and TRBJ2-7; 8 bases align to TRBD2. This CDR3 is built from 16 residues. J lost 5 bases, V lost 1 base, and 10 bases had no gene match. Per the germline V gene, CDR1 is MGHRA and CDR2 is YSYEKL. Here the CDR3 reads CASSQASGTRRHEQYF. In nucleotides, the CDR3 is TGCGCCAGCAGCCAAGCCTCCGGGACTAGGCGCCACGAGCAGTACTTC.

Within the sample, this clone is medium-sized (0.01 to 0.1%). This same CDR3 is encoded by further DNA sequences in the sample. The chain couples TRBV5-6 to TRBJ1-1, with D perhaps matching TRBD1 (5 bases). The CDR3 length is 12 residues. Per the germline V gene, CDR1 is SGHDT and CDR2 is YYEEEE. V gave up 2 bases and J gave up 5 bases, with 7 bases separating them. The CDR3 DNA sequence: TGTGCCAGCAGCTTAAGGGGAACTGAAGCTTTCTTT. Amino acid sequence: CASSLRGTEAFF.

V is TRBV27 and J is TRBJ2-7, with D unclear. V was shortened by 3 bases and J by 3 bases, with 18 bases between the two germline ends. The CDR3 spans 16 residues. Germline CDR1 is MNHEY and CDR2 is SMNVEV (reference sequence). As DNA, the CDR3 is TGTGCCAGCAGTTTGCGAACCATCTCGGGTATCTACGAGCAGTACTTC. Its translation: CASSLRTISGIYEQYF.

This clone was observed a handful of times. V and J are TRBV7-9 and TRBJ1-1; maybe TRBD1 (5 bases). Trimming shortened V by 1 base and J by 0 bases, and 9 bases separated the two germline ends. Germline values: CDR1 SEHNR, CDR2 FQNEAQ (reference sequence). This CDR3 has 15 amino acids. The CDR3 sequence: CASSLGTTMNTEAFF. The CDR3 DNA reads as TGTGCCAGCAGCTTAGGGACAACCATGAACACTGAAGCTTTCTTT.

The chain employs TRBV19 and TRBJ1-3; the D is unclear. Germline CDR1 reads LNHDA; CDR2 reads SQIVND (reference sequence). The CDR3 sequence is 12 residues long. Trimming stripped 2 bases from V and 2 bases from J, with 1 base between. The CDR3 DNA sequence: TGTGCCAGTAGTATAACTGGAAACACCATATATTTT. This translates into CASSITGNTIYF.

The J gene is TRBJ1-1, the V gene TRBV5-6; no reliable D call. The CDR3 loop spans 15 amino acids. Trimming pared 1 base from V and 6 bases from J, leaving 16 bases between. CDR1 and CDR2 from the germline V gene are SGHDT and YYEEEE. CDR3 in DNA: TGTGCCAGCAGCTTGCGGTTCCAGGTAACCCCTGAAGCTTTCTTT. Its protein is CASSLRFQVTPEAFF. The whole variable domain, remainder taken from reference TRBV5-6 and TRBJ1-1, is DAGVTQSPTHLIKTRGQQVTLRCSPKSGHDTVSWYQQALGQGPQFIFQYYEEEERQRGNFPDRFSGHQFPNYSSELNVNALLLGDSALYLCASSLRFQVTPEAFFGQGTRLTVV.

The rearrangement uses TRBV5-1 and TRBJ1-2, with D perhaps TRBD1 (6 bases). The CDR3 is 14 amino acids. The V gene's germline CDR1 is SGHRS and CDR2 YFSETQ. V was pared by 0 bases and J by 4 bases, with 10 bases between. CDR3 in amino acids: CASSLEGGSYGYTF. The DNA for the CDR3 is TGCGCCAGCAGCTTGGAAGGGGGAAGCTATGGCTACACCTTC.

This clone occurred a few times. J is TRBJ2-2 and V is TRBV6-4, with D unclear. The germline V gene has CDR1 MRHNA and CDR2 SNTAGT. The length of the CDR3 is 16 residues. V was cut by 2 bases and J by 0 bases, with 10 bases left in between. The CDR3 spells CASSDGPPANTGELFF. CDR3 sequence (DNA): TGTGCCAGCAGTGACGGACCACCAGCGAACACCGGGGAGCTGTTTTTT.

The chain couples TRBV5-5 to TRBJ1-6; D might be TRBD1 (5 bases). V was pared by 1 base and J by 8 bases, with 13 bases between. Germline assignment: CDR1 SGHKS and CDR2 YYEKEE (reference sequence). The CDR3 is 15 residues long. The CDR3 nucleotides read TGTGCCAGCAGCTTGATGCTGTGGGGGGATTCACCCCTCCACTTT. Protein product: CASSLMLWGDSPLHF.

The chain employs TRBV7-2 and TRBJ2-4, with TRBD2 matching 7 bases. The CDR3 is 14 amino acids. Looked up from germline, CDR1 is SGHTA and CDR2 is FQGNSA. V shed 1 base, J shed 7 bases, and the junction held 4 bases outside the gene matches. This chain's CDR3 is CASSLGAGMNIQYF. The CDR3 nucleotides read TGTGCCAGCAGCTTAGGAGCGGGGATGAACATTCAGTACTTC. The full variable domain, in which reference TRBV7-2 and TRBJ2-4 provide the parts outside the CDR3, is GAGVSQSPSNKVTEKGKDVELRCDPISGHTALYWYRQSLGQGLEFLIYFQGNSAPDKSGLPSDRFSAERTGGSVSTLTIQRTQQEDSAVYLCASSLGAGMNIQYFGAGTRLSVL.

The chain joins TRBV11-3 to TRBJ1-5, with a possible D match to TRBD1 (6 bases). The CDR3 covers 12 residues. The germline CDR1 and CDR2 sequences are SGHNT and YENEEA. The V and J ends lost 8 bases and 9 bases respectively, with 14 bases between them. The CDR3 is CASQGNLWPQHF. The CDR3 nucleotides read TGTGCCAGCCAGGGGAACCTTTGGCCCCAGCATTTT.

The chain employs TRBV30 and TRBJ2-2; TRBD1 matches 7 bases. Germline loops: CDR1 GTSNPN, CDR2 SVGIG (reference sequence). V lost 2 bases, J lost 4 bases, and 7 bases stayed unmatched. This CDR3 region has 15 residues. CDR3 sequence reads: CAWSKGDRSTGELFF. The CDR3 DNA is TGTGCCTGGAGTAAAGGGGACAGAAGCACCGGGGAGCTGTTTTTT.

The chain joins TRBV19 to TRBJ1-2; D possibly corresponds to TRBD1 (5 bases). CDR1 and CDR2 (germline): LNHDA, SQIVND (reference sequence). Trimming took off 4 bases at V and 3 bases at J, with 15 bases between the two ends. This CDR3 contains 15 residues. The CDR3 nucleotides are TGTGCCAGTAGTACTCGGACCGGGACCTACTATGGCTACACCTTC. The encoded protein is CASSTRTGTYYGYTF.

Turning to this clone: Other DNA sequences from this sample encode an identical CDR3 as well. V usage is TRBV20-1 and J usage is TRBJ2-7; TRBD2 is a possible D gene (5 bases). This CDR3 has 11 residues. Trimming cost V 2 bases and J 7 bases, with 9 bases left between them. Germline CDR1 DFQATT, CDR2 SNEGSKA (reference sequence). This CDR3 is CSARTPGEQYF. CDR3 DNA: TGCAGTGCTAGAACCCCGGGGGAGCAGTACTTC.

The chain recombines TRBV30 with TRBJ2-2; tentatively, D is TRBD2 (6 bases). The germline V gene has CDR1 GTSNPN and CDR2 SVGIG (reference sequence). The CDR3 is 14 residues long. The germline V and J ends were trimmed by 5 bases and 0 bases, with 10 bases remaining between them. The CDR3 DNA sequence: TGTGCCTGGGGAGGGAAACCGAACACCGGGGAGCTGTTTTTT. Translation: CAWGGKPNTGELFF.

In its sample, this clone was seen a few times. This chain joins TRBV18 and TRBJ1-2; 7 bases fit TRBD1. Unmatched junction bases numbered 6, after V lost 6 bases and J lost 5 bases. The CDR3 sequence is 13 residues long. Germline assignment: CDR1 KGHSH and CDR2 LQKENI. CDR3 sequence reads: CASSIGGGYGYTF. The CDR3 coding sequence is TGTGCCAGCTCCATAGGGGGCGGATATGGCTACACCTTC. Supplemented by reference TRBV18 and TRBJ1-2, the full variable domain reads NAGVMQNPRHLVRRRGQEARLRCSPMKGHSHVYWYRQLPEEGLKFMVYLQKENIIDESGMPKERFSAEFPKEGPSILRIQQVVRGDSAAYFCASSIGGGYGYTFGSGTRLTVV.

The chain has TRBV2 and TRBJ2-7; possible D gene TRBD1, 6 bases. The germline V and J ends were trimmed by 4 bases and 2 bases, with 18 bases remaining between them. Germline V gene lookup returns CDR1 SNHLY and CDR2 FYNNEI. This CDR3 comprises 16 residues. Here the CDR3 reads CASSGLGAVLPYEQYF. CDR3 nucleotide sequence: TGTGCCAGCAGTGGCCTGGGGGCAGTTTTACCCTACGAGCAGTACTTC.

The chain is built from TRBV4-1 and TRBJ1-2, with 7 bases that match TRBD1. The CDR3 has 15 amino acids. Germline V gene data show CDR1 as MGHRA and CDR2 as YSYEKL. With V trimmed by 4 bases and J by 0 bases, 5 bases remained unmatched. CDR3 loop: CASSLTGTANYGYTF. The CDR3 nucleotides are TGCGCCAGCAGCCTTACCGGGACAGCTAACTATGGCTACACCTTC.

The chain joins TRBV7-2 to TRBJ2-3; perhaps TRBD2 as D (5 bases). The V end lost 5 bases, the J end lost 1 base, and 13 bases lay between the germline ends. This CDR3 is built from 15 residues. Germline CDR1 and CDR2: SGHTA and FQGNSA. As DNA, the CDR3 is TGTGCCAGCAGCCGGAGGTCACTTGGCACAGATACGCAGTATTTT. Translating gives CASSRRSLGTDTQYF.

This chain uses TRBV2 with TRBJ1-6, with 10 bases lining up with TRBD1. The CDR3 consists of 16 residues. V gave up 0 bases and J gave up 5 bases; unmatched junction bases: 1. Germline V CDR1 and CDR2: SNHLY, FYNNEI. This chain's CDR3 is CASSEAGTGDNSPLHF. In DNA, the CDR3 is TGTGCCAGCAGTGAAGCGGGGACAGGGGATAATTCACCCCTCCACTTT.

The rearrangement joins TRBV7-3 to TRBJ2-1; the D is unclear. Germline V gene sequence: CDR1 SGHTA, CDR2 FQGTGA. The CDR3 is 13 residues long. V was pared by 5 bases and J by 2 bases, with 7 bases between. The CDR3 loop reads CASSPGTYNEQFF. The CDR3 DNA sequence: TGTGCCAGCAGCCCTGGAACCTACAATGAGCAGTTCTTC.